This T cell receptor beta chain emerged from a study of human thymus T cells. The CDR3 runs 13 residues. J was trimmed by 6 bases and V by 6 bases; bases with no gene match: 5. CDR1 is MRHNA, CDR2 SNTAGT, per germline. Healthy Finnish infants undergoing corrective surgery for congenital heart defects provided the donor material. Turning to this clone: Its antigen is unknown.

Whole-study results and caveats: It looked as if thymic and blood repertoires used V and J genes in a biased way.

The repertoire was sequenced with immunoSEQ multiplex PCR; TCRdb's copy has only in-frame clones and lacks some. Seen here are 57,000 or so clones, 94% observed once, and the top ten hold about 6.5%. The clonotype comes from a boy in the first two years of life with a congenital heart defect but otherwise immunologically healthy. The V call is TRBV6-4, the J call TRBJ1-1; 9 bases map to TRBD1. The specimen sequenced was blood. The CDR3 nucleotides are TGTGCCAGCAGGGTGGACAGGGGTGCTGAAGCTTTCTTT. Translating it yields CASRVDRGAEAFF.